This TCR beta chain appears in the sequencing data of a study of CXCR3-negative and CXCR3-positive naive CD8 T cells. The study, taken as a whole, reports: The study found more hydrophobic TRB CDR3s in CXCR3-positive naive cells than in CXCR3-negative naive cells. The TRBV-TRBJ usage of naive CXCR3-negative and CXCR3-positive cells was similar, but that of memory cells differed. Relative to memory CD8+ cells, whose diversity was much lower, both naive subsets had comparably high diversity.

CDR1 is MNHEY and CDR2 is SVGEGT in the germline V gene. The CDR3 length is 15 residues. With UMI labels, 5' RACE was used to prepare the TRB cDNA libraries. TCRdb reprocessed the 5' RACE reads; each CDR3 protein has one entry and no DNA is given. The ten top clones account for 0.38%, within a sample of roughly 100,000 distinct CDR3 sequences. The study sorted every CD8+ T cell subset in triplicate at 250,000 to 300,000 cells each. Cells classed as naive CD8+ T cells were CD45RO-CCR7+CD27+CD95-. Remarks on this clonotype: The antigen is undetermined.

The sequenced sample consisted of naive CXCR3+ CD8+ T cells from blood. Subset defined: CD45RO-CCR7+CD27+CD95- naive CD8+ T cells expressing CXCR3 (TNR3+). The clonotype was recovered from a human donor in good health. Some clones in this sample may be carry-over from other donors' samples. The chain carries TRBV6-2 or TRBV6-3 and TRBJ2-2; TCRdb proposes TRBD1, but this gene call is untestable without DNA. The CDR3 sequence: CASRPRQGAKGELFF.